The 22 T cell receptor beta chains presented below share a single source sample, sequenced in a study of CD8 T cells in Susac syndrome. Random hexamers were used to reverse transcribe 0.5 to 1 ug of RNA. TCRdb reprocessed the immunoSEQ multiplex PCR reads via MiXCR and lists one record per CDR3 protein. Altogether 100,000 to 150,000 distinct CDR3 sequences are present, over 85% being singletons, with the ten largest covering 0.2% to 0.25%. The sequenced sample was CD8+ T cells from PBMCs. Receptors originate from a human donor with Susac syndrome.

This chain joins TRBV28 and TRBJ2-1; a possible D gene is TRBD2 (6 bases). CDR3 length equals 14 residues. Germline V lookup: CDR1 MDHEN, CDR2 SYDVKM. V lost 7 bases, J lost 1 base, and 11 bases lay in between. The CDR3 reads CASTRETSYNEQFF. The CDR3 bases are TGTGCCAGCACTCGGGAGACGTCCTACAATGAGCAGTTCTTC.

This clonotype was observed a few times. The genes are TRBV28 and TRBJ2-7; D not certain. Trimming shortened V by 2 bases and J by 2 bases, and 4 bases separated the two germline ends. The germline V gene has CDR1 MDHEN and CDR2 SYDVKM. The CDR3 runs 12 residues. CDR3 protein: CASSLRTYEQYF. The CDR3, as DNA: TGTGCCAGCAGTTTACGGACCTACGAGCAGTACTTC.

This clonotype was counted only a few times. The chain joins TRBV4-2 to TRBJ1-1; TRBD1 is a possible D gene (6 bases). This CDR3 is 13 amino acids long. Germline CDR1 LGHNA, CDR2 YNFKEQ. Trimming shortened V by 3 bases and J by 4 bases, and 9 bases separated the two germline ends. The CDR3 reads CASSQGAGTEAFF. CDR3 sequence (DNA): TGTGCCAGCAGCCAGGGGGCTGGCACTGAAGCTTTCTTT.

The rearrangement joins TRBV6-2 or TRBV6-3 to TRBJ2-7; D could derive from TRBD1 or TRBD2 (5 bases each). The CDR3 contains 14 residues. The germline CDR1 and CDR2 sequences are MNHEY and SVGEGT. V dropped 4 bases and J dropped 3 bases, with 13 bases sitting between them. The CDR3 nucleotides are TGTGCCAGCAGTTGGTTGGGGACCGTCTACGAGCAGTACTTC. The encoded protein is CASSWLGTVYEQYF.

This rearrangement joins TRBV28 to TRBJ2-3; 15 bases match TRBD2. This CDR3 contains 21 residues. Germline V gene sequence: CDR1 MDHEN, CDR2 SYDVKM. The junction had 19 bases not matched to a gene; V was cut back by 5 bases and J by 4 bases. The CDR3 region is CASSPIGRNLGLAGGPDTQYF. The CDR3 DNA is TGTGCCAGCAGTCCTATAGGAAGGAACCTCGGACTAGCGGGAGGGCCAGATACGCAGTATTTT.

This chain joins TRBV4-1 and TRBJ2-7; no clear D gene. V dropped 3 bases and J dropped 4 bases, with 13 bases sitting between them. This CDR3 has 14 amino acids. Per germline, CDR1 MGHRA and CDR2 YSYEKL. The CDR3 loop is CASSHRVYRYEQYF. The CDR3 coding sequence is TGCGCCAGCAGCCACCGGGTCTACCGTTACGAGCAGTACTTC.

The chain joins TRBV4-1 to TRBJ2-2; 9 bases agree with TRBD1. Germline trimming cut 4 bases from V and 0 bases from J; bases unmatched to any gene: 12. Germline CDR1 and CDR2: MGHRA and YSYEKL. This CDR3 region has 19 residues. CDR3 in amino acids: CASSPQGWTGATNTGELFF. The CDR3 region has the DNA TGCGCCAGCAGCCCTCAGGGGTGGACAGGGGCCACGAACACCGGGGAGCTGTTTTTT.

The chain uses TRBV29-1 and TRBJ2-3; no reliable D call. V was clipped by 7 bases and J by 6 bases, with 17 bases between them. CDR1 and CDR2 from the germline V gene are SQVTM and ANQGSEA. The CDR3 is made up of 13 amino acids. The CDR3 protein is CSAEAGPFDTQYF. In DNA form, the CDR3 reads TGCAGCGCCGAGGCTGGGCCTTTCGATACGCAGTATTTT.

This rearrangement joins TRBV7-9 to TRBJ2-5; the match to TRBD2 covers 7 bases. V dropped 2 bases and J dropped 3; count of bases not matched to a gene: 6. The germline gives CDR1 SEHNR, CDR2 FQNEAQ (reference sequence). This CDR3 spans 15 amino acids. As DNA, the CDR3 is TGTGCCAGCAGCTTAACCGGGGGGATAAAAGAGACCCAGTACTTC. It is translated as CASSLTGGIKETQYF.

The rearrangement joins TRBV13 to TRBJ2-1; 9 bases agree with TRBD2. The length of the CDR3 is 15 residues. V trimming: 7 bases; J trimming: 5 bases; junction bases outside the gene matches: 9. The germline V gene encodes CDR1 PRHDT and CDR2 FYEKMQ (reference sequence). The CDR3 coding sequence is TGTGCCAGCACCGCGGGGGGGCAGAGAAACAATGAGCAGTTCTTC. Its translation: CASTAGGQRNNEQFF. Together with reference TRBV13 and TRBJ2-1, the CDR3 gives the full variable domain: AAGVIQSPRHLIKEKRETATLKCYPIPRHDTVYWYQQGPGQDPQFLISFYEKMQSDKGSIPDRFSAQQFSDYHSELNMSSLELGDSALYFCASTAGGQRNNEQFFGPGTRLTVL.

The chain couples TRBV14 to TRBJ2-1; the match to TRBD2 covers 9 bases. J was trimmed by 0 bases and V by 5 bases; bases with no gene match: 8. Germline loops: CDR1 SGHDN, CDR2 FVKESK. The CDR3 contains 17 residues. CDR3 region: CASSDPSGRSSYNEQFF. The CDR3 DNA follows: TGTGCCAGCAGCGATCCCAGCGGGAGGAGCTCCTACAATGAGCAGTTCTTC.

The CDR3 DNA reads TGTGCCAGCAGTTACACCTCTCGGGGCCCGGGTGAAAAACTGTTTTTT. The encoded protein is CASSYTSRGPGEKLFF. The rearrangement uses TRBV6-6 and TRBJ1-4; TRBD1 is a possible D gene (5 bases). Trimming stripped 2 bases from V and 7 bases from J, with 17 bases between. Per germline, CDR1 MNHNY and CDR2 SVGAGI (reference sequence). CDR3 size: 16 residues.

In DNA form, the CDR3 reads TGTGCCAGCAGCCACCGTCACTACAGCTACGAGCAGTACTTC. Translation gives CASSHRHYSYEQYF. This sequence joins TRBV7-9 and TRBJ2-7, with D unclear. The germline V and J ends were trimmed by 5 bases and 3 bases, with 14 bases remaining between them. The CDR3 length is 14 residues. In germline, CDR1 is SEHNR, CDR2 FQNEAQ (reference sequence).

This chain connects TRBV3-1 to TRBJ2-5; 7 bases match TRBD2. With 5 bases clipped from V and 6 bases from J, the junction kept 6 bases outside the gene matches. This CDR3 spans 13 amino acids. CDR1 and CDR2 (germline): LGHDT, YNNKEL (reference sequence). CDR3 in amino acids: CASSWTRWKTQYF. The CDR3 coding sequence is TGTGCCAGCAGCTGGACTAGATGGAAGACCCAGTACTTC.

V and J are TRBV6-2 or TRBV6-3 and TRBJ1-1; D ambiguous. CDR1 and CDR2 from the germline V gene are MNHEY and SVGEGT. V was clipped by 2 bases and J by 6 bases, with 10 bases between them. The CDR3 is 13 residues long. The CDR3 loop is CASSYAGVPEAFF. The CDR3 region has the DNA TGTGCCAGCAGTTACGCCGGGGTCCCTGAAGCTTTCTTT.

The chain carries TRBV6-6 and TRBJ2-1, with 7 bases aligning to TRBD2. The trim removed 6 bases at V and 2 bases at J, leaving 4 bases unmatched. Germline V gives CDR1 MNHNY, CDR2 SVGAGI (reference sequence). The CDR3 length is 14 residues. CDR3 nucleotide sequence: TGTGCCAGCAGCCCCCTAGCGGCCTACAATGAGCAGTTCTTC. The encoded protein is CASSPLAAYNEQFF.

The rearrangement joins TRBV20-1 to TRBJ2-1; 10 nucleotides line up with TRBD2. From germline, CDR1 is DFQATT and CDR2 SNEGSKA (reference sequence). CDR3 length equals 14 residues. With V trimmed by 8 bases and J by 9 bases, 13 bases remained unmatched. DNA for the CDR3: TGCAGTCAGTGGAGCGGGAGGGCCCTCAGTGAGCAGTTCTTC. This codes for CSQWSGRALSEQFF.

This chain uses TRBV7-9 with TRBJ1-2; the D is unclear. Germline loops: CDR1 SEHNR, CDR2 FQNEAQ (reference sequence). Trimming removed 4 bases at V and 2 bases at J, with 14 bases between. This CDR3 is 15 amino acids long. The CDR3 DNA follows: TGTGCCAGCAGCTCGGTAGACGGAATAAACTATGGCTACACCTTC. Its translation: CASSSVDGINYGYTF.

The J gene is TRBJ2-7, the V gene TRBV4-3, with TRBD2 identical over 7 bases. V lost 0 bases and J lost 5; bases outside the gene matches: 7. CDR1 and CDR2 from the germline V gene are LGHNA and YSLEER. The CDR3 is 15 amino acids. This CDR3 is CASSQDLGGSDEQYF. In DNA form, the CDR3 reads TGCGCCAGCAGCCAAGACTTGGGCGGGAGTGACGAGCAGTACTTC.

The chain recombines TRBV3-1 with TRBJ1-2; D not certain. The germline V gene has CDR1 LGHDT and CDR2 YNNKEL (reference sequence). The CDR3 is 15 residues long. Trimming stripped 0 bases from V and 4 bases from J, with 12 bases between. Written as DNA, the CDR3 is TGTGCCAGCAGCCAAGATCTAACAGAACCCTATGGCTACACCTTC. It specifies CASSQDLTEPYGYTF.

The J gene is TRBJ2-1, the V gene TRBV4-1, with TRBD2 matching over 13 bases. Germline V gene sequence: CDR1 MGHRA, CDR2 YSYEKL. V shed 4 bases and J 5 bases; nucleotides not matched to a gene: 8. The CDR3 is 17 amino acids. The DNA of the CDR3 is TGCGCCAGCAGCCCACTAGCGGGAGGGCTTTTACACAATGAGCAGTTCTTC. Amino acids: CASSPLAGGLLHNEQFF.

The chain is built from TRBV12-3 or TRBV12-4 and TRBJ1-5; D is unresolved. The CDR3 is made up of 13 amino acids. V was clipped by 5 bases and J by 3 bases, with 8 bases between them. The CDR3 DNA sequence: TGTGCCAGCAGTGACACGATCAATCAGCCCCAGCATTTT. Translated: CASSDTINQPQHF.